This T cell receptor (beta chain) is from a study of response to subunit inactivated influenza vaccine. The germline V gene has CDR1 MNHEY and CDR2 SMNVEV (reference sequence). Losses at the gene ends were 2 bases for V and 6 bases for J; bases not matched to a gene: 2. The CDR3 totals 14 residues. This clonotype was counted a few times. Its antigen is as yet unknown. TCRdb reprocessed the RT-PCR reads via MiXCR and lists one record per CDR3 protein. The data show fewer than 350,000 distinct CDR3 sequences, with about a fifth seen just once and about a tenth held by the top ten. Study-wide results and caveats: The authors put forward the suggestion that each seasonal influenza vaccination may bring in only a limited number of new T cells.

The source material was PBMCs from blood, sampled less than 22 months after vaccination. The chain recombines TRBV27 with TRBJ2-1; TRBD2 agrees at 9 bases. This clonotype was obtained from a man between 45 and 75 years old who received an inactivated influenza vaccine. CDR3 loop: CASSLAGGLNEQFF. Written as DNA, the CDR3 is TGTGCCAGCAGTTTAGCGGGAGGGCTCAATGAGCAGTTCTTC.